This T cell receptor beta chain was retrieved from a study of T cell responses to AZD1222 COVID-19 vaccine. Data came from immunoSEQ multiplex PCR; TCRdb stores just in-frame clones and leaves some out. The sample shows roughly 81,000 clones, around 90% of them seen only once. V lost 0 bases, J lost 3 bases, and 11 bases lay in between. Germline V gives CDR1 SGHNT, CDR2 YENEEA. The CDR3 extends over 15 amino acids. This TCR was sampled from an adult in good health. The source was peripheral blood, collected on day 0 of AZD1222 vaccination. This chain joins TRBV11-3 and TRBJ2-5; D gene uncertain. The DNA for the CDR3 is TGTGCCAGCAGCTTAGAATTGCGCAAAGAAGAGACCCAGTACTTC. Translating it yields CASSLELRKEETQYF. Full variable domain (outside the CDR3, taken from reference TRBV11-3 and TRBJ2-5): EAGVVQSPRYKIIEKKQPVAFWCNPISGHNTLYWYLQNLGQGPELLIRYENEEAVDDSQLPKDRFSAERLKGVDSTLKIQPAELGDSAVYLCASSLELRKEETQYFGPGTRLLVL.